This paragraph reports one T cell receptor beta chain. At one end, the junction sequence differs from germline, possibly due to a read error. These data are taken from a study of PD-1 blockade in classical Hodgkin lymphoma. The CDR3 spans 13 residues. Germline V gene data show CDR1 as MNHEY and CDR2 as SMNVEV (reference sequence). Time point of the sample: cycle 4 day 1 (C4D1), after about 6 weeks of nivolumab. Relapse was seen in all patients after autologous stem cell transplantation, and brentuximab vedotin exposure was variable. The protocol was immunoSEQ multiplex PCR, while the TCRdb copy is restricted to in-frame clones and leaves out a portion. The sample yields around 45,000 clones, around 78% seen once.

The specimen comprised peripheral blood mononuclear cells (PBMCs), sampled before the fourth cycle of nivolumab. The clonotype comes from a human donor with classical Hodgkin lymphoma. The chain uses TRBV27 and TRBJ1-2; D remains ambiguous. For the CDR3, the DNA is TGTGCCAGCAGTTTATCTCCTCTCACGCGACAAGGCTTC. It specifies CASSLSPLTRQGF.